One T cell receptor (beta chain) is described in this entry. The data originate from a study of T cell changes during pregnancy in multiple sclerosis. Data came from immunoSEQ multiplex PCR; TCRdb stores just in-frame clones and leaves some out. The table has about 21,000 clones, roughly nine tenths seen once; the top ten hold around 8%. The CDR3 totals 15 residues. The germline CDR1 and CDR2 sequences are LNHDA and SQIVND (reference sequence). The ends were cut back, 3 bases at V and 8 bases at J, with 17 bases in the middle. The receptor's source is a female donor in good health, enrolled as a control in a pregnancy study. J is TRBJ2-1 and V is TRBV19, with D possibly being TRBD2 (6 bases). The specimen comprised CD8+ T cells from peripheral blood mononuclear cells, sampled in the second trimester of pregnancy. The CDR3 DNA follows: TGTGCCAGTAGTATTAGACTAGGACTCTCTGATGAGCAGTTCTTC. Encoded protein: CASSIRLGLSDEQFF. Full variable domain (remainder filled in from reference TRBV19 and TRBJ2-1): DGGITQSPKYLFRKEGQNVTLSCEQNLNHDAMYWYRQDPGQGLRLIYYSQIVNDFQKGDIAEGYSVSREKKESFPLTVTSAQKNPTAFYLCASSIRLGLSDEQFFGPGTRLTVL.